The clone carrying this T cell receptor beta chain showed up just a few times. Participant-reported clinical history was the basis for cohort assignment. Germline CDR1 and CDR2: WSHSY and SAAADI. The CDR3 is 13 residues long. Trimming left V 9 bases short and J 0 bases short, with 9 bases between. The source of the sample is a study of blood T cell repertoires in COVID-19. Background on the study: Researchers got acute and convalescent COVID-19 samples from the United States, Italy and Spain. Sources were T cells, B-cell-depleted T cells, or PBMCs; the material itself was cDNA or gDNA.

Study processing details: Using reference gene primer amplification, nucleated cell counts were estimated. Some clones are missing from TCRdb's copy, which holds only in-frame ones; the method was immunoSEQ multiplex PCR. V and J calls and clone size come straight from that table; D and trimming were deduced from the DNA. The sample yields around 250,000 clones, under 90% seen once. The sample consisted of PBMCs or T cells enriched from blood (not recorded which). The chain employs TRBV10-2 and TRBJ1-5; possible D gene TRBD1, 5 bases. The receptor was derived from a young man with acute COVID-19. Written as DNA, the CDR3 is TGCGCCAGTACTCAGGGTAGCAATCAGCCCCAGCATTTT. As protein: CASTQGSNQPQHF.